The source of this T cell receptor (beta chain) is a study of OX40 agonist ivuxolimab in advanced cancers. Data came from immunoSEQ multiplex PCR; TCRdb stores just in-frame clones and leaves some out. This table holds about 71,000 clones, 84% found once. This clone has a handful of counts. The V end was cut by 0 bases, the J end by 3 bases, with 7 bases between. Germline V CDR1 and CDR2: SGHNT, YYREEE (reference sequence). There are 15 residues in the CDR3. This TCR came from an adult with an advanced solid tumor such as melanoma, head and neck, liver or kidney cancer. Sequences were derived from CD4+ or CD8+ T cells sorted from blood, sampled in a trial of the OX40 agonist ivuxolimab. This chain links TRBV5-4 with TRBJ1-6, with D maybe TRBD1 (5 bases). CDR3 in DNA: TGTGCCAGCAGCTTGGCAGGGATCTATAATTCACCCCTCCACTTT. Translation: CASSLAGIYNSPLHF. The full variable domain, completed using reference TRBV5-4 and TRBJ1-6, is ETGVTQSPTHLIKTRGQQVTLRCSSQSGHNTVSWYQQALGQGPQFIFQYYREEENGRGNFPPRFSGLQFPNYSSELNVNALELDDSALYLCASSLAGIYNSPLHFGNGTRLTVT.